This T cell receptor beta chain originates from a study of blood T cell repertoires in COVID-19. The overall study: Collection of acute and convalescent COVID-19 samples took place in the United States, Italy and Spain. Nucleic acid was either cDNA or gDNA, and it came from T cells, B-cell-depleted T cells, or PBMCs.

Sequencing was performed with immunoSEQ multiplex PCR; in TCRdb, only in-frame clones are kept and a portion is missing. The table has approximately 300,000 clones, 84% seen once. Seattle participants joined during active infection and were tracked over time. In germline, CDR1 is SGHDN, CDR2 FVKESK. V was pared by 4 bases and J by 4 bases, with 8 bases of the junction left unmatched. The CDR3 contains 16 residues. The genes are TRBV14 and TRBJ2-1; the match to TRBD2 covers 9 bases. Sequences were obtained from peripheral blood. The source is a person aged 70 to 85 with COVID-19, enrolled during active disease. The CDR3 is CASSRLGSGGYNEQFF. In nucleotides, the CDR3 is TGTGCCAGCAGCCGATTGGGTAGCGGGGGTTACAATGAGCAGTTCTTC. Complete variable domain (other parts from reference TRBV14 and TRBJ2-1): EAGVTQFPSHSVIEKGQTVTLRCDPISGHDNLYWYRRVMGKEIKFLLHFVKESKQDESGMPNNRFLAERTGGTYSTLKVQPAELEDSGVYFCASSRLGSGGYNEQFFGPGTRLTVL.